This T cell receptor beta chain derives from a study of regulatory T cells in long-lasting Graves disease. Study-wide results and caveats: More public clonotypes were shared by persistent patients (approximately 3,000) than by new patients (about 970).

This CDR3 comprises 13 residues. Trimming cost V 8 bases and J 0 bases, with 9 bases left between them. Germline CDR1 MNHNS, CDR2 SASEGT. Time point defined: newly diagnosed GD, antithyroid drugs for less than 3 months. RNA isolated from PBMCs was used to make the TCR library. Investigators report Graves' disease was diagnosed under American Thyroid Association guidelines. About this clonotype itself: Its antigen is unknown.

Building the TCR beta libraries relied on iRepertoire HTBI primers, and CDR3 regions underwent Arm-PCR. TCRdb used MiXCR to reprocess the multiplex PCR reads, holding one entry per CDR3 protein. The sample lists about 380,000 distinct CDR3 sequences, roughly a sixth occurring once. The chain has TRBV6-1 and TRBJ2-3, with D unresolved. Specimen: peripheral blood mononuclear cells (PBMCs), collected at new diagnosis, from a patient treated with antithyroid drugs. The sequence came from a female donor with Graves disease. The CDR3 DNA is TGTGCCAGCGGTCGTGGGAGCACAGATACGCAGTATTTT. Amino acid sequence: CASGRGSTDTQYF.